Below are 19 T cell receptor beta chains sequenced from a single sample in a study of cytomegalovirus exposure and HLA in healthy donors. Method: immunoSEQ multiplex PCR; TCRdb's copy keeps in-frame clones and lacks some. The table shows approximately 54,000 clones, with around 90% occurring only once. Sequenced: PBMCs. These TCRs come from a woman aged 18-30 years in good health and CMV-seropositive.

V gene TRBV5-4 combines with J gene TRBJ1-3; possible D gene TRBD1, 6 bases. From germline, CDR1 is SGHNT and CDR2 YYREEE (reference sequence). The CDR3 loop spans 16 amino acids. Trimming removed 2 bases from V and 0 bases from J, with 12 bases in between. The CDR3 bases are TGTGCCAGCAGCTTACCGGACAGTGTCTCTGGAAACACCATATATTTT. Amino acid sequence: CASSLPDSVSGNTIYF.

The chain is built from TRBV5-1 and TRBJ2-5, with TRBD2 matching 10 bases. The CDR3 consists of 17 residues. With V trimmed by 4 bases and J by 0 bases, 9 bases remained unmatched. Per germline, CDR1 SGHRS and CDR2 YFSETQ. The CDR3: CASSPRGSGGYQETQYF. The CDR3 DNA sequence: TGCGCCAGCAGCCCCCGGGGTAGCGGGGGGTACCAAGAGACCCAGTACTTC.

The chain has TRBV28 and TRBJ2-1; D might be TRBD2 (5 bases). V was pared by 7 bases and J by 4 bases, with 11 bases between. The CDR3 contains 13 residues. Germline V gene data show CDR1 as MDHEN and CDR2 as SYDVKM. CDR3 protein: CASTRGNYNEQFF. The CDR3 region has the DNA TGTGCCAGCACCCGAGGGAATTACAATGAGCAGTTCTTC.

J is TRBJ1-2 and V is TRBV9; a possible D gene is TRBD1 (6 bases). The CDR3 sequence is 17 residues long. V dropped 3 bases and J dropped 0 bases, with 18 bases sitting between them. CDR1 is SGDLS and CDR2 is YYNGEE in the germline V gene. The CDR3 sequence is CASSGRQDPFSNYGYTF. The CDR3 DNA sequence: TGTGCCAGCAGCGGGAGACAGGATCCTTTCTCTAACTATGGCTACACCTTC.

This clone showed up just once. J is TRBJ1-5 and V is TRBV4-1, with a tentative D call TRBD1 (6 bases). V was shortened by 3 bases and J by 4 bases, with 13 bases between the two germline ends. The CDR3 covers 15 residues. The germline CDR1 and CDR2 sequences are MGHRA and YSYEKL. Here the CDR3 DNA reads TGCGCCAGCAGCCAGACCGGACAGCCTAATCAGCCCCAGCATTTT. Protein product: CASSQTGQPNQPQHF.

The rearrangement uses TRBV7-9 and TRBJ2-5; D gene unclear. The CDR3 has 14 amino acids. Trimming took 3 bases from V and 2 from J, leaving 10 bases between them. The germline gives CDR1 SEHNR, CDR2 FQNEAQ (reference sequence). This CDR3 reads CASSFIWQQETQYF. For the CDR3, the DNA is TGTGCCAGCAGCTTTATTTGGCAGCAAGAGACCCAGTACTTC.

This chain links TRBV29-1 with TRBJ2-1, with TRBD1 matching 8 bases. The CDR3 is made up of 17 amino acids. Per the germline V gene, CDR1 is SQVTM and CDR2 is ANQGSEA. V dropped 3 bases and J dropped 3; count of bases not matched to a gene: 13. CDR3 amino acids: CSVEGPGQEAIYNEQFF. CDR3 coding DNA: TGCAGCGTTGAGGGGCCGGGACAGGAGGCAATCTACAATGAGCAGTTCTTC.

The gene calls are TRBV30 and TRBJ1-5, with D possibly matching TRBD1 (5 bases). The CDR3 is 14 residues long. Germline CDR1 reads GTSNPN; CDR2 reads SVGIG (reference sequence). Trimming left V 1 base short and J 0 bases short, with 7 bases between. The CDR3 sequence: CAWSGGVSNQPQHF. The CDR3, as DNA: TGTGCCTGGAGTGGGGGGGTTAGCAATCAGCCCCAGCATTTT.

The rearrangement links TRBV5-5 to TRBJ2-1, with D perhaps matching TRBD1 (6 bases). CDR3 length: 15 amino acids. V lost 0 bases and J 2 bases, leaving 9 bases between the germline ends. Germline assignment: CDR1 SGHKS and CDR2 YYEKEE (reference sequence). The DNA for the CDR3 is TGTGCCAGCAGCTTGGAGACAGGTACCTACAATGAGCAGTTCTTC. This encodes CASSLETGTYNEQFF.

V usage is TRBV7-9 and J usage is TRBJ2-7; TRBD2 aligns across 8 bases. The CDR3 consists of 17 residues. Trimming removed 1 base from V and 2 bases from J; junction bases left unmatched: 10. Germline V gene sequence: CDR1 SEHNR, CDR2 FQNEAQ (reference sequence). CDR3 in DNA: TGTGCCAGCAGCTTAGAGGGACTAGGTCCCCTTGCCTACGAGCAGTACTTC. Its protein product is CASSLEGLGPLAYEQYF.

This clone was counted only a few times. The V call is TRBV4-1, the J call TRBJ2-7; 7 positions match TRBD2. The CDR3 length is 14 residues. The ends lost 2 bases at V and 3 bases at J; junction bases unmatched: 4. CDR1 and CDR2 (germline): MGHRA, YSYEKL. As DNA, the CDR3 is TGCGCCAGCAGCCAACGGGGAGGGTACTACGAGCAGTACTTC. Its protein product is CASSQRGGYYEQYF.

CDR3 sequence: CASSLASGASGNTIYF. CDR3 in DNA: TGTGCCAGCAGCTTAGCGTCTGGGGCCTCTGGAAACACCATATATTTT. The genes are TRBV7-9 and TRBJ1-3; possible D gene TRBD1, 5 bases. Between the trimmed V and J ends, which lost 0 bases and 0 bases, there was a span of 9 bases. This CDR3 is built from 16 residues. Germline values: CDR1 SEHNR, CDR2 FQNEAQ (reference sequence).

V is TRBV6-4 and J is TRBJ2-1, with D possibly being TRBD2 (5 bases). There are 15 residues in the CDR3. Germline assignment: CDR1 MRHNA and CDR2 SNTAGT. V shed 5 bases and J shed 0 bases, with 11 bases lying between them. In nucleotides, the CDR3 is TGTGCCAGCAGTCAAAGCGGCAGCTCCTACAATGAGCAGTTCTTC. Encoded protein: CASSQSGSSYNEQFF.

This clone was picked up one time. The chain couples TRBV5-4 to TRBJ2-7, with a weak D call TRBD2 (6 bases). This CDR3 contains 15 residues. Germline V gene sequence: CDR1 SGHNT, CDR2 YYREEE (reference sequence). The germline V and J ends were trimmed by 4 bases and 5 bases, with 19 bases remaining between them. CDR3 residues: CASSPYGGDRDEQYF. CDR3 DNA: TGTGCCAGCAGCCCCTATGGAGGGGACCGGGACGAGCAGTACTTC. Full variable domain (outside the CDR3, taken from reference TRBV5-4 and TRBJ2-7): ETGVTQSPTHLIKTRGQQVTLRCSSQSGHNTVSWYQQALGQGPQFIFQYYREEENGRGNFPPRFSGLQFPNYSSELNVNALELDDSALYLCASSPYGGDRDEQYFGPGTRLTVT.

The chain's CDR3 is CASSQPGQAYNSPLHF. The CDR3 bases are TGTGCCAGCAGCCAACCGGGACAGGCCTATAATTCACCCCTCCACTTT. The chain combines TRBV4-2 with TRBJ1-6; 8 nucleotides agree with TRBD1. The V and J ends lost 2 bases and 2 bases, in that order; junction bases with no gene match: 2. The germline V gene has CDR1 LGHNA and CDR2 YNFKEQ. The CDR3 extends over 16 amino acids.

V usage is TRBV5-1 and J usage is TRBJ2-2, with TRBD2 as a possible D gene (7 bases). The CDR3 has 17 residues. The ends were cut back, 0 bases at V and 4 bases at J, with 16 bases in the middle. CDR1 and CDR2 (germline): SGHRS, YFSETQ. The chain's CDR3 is CASSLDPAGAGTGELFF. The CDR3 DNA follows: TGCGCCAGCAGCTTGGACCCTGCGGGGGCGGGCACCGGGGAGCTGTTTTTT. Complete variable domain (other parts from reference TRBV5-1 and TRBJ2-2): KAGVTQTPRYLIKTRGQQVTLSCSPISGHRSVSWYQQTPGQGLQFLFEYFSETQRNKGNFPGRFSGRQFSNSRSEMNVSTLELGDSALYLCASSLDPAGAGTGELFFGEGSRLTVL.

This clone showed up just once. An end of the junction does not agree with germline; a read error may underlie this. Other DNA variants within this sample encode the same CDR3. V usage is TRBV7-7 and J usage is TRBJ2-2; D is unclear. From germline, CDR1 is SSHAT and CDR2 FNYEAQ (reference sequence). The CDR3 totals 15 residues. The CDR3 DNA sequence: TGTGCTAGCAGGCCCGCAGGCACGAACACCGGGGAGCTGTTTTTT. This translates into CASRPAGTNTGELFF. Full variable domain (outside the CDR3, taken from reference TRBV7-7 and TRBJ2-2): GAGVSQSPRYKVTKRGQDVTLRCDPISSHATLYWYQQALGQGPEFLTYFNYEAQPDKSGLPSDRFSAERPEGSISTLTIQRTEQRDSAMYRCASRPAGTNTGELFFGEGSRLTVL.

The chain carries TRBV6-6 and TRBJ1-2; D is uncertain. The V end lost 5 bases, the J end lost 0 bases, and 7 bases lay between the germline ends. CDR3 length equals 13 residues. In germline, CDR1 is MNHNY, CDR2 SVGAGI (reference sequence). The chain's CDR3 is CASSDIANYGYTF. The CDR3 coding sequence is TGTGCCAGCAGTGACATAGCTAACTATGGCTACACCTTC.

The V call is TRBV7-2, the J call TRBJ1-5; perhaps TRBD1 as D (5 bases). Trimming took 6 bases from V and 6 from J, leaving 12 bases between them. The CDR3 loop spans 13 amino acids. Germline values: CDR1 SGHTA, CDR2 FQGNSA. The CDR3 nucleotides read TGTGCCAGCAGTTCAGGGATTCTTCAGCCCCAGCATTTT. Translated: CASSSGILQPQHF.